This TCR beta chain comes out of a study of tumor-infiltrating lymphocytes in primary liver carcinoma. Study context: Surgical resection was the treatment these patients received for primary liver carcinoma. Staged T1-T3 N0M0, the tumors had sizes that ranged from about 4.2 to 10 cm across. Enrolled patients were male and female, aged 30 to 69 years.

Germline loops: CDR1 SGHNT, CDR2 YENEEA. Ends included, the CDR3 has 15 residues. The researchers produced TCR beta cDNA from 500 ng total RNA with a constant-region primer. Libraries covering TCR beta were generated through three nested multiplex PCR rounds (using a slightly modified ARM-PCR). The first two PCR rounds used TRBV1-TRBV30 primers with a Cbeta primer, roughly 10 cycles each. TCRdb re-called the multiplex PCR reads through MiXCR, storing one row per CDR3 protein. The sample includes about 350,000 distinct CDR3 sequences, about 65% of them seen just once. Points on this clonotype: The CDR3 end shows no conserved phenylalanine or tryptophan, and so a read error is likely. Because the CDR3's place on the DNA is in doubt, the DNA is left out and the CDR3 is given as listed by TCRdb.

Unsorted whole blood yielded the blood RNA, and germline DNA was also extracted. Prior to the surgical procedure, 4 to 4.5 milliliters of peripheral blood were collected. What was sequenced was peripheral blood. The chain carries TRBV11-3 and TRBJ2-5; TRBD2, the table's D call, lacks a check against the DNA. The receptor's source is a man between 35 and 55 years old with primary liver carcinoma and hepatitis B virus infection. The CDR3 here is CASSVSTSGSSEKFS.